The 17 T cell receptor beta chains below were found in one sample sequenced in a study of Ad26.COV2.S vaccination and SARS-CoV-2 variants. Treatment reported: some 19 received Ad26.COV2.S at low or high dose, single or two shots; roughly five received placebo; per-sample allocation not given. Sample collection was performed on day 63 after the first vaccine or placebo injection. Using immunoSEQ multiplex PCR, the repertoire was profiled, and TCRdb retains in-frame clones only, with some absent. The sample holds 350,000 to 500,000 clones; around 89% are singletons and the top ten take 3.6%. The sequenced sample was peripheral blood, obtained in a trial of Ad26.COV2.S vaccine versus placebo. The receptors originated from a person aged 18-60 years who received the Ad26.COV2.S COVID-19 vaccine or a placebo.

J is TRBJ2-7 and V is TRBV29-1, with D possibly being TRBD1 (6 bases). Germline CDR1 reads SQVTM; CDR2 reads ANQGSEA. This CDR3 spans 12 amino acids. V lost 4 bases and J 4 bases, leaving 11 bases between the germline ends. DNA for the CDR3: TGCAGCGTTGGTAGGACAGAATACGAGCAGTACTTC. This sequence encodes CSVGRTEYEQYF.

The J gene is TRBJ2-2, the V gene TRBV7-9; TRBD1 is a possible D gene (5 bases). CDR3 length equals 15 residues. Trimming left V 6 bases short and J 2 bases short, with 13 bases between. Germline V lookup: CDR1 SEHNR, CDR2 FQNEAQ (reference sequence). CDR3 loop: CASRSRAINTGELFF. CDR3 coding DNA: TGTGCCAGCAGGTCCAGGGCCATTAACACCGGGGAGCTGTTTTTT.

V gene TRBV9 combines with J gene TRBJ1-3; 7 positions match TRBD1. Germline values: CDR1 SGDLS, CDR2 YYNGEE. Trimming cost V 0 bases and J 0 bases; bases outside gene matches: 12. The CDR3 is made up of 19 amino acids. In nucleotides, the CDR3 is TGTGCCAGCAGCGTAGGCCCCGCTGGAGGGGGCACCTCTGGAAACACCATATATTTT. The encoded protein is CASSVGPAGGGTSGNTIYF.

The chain links TRBV6-2 or TRBV6-3 to TRBJ2-3; the match to TRBD2 covers 13 bases. The CDR3 is 17 amino acids. Germline CDR1 is MNHEY and CDR2 is SVGEGT. Trimming removed 6 bases from V and 0 bases from J; junction bases left unmatched: 6. In nucleotides, the CDR3 is TGTGCCAGCAGCAGACTAGCGGGGGGATCTAGCACAGATACGCAGTATTTT. As protein: CASSRLAGGSSTDTQYF.

The genes are TRBV29-1 and TRBJ2-3; D is perhaps TRBD1 (6 bases). Germline CDR1 reads SQVTM; CDR2 reads ANQGSEA. Deletions cut 2 bases from V and 6 bases from J, with 21 bases between. The CDR3 sequence is 16 residues long. CDR3 sequence: CSVERPTGSGGDTQYF. The CDR3 DNA follows: TGCAGCGTTGAACGTCCCACAGGGAGCGGCGGGGATACGCAGTATTTT.

The V call is TRBV4-2, the J call TRBJ2-1; 7 bases are shared with TRBD1. V shed 0 bases, J shed 4 bases, and the junction held 12 bases outside the gene matches. Looked up from germline, CDR1 is LGHNA and CDR2 is YNFKEQ. The CDR3 is made up of 18 amino acids. CDR3 region: CASSQDRRQGVKYNEQFF. The CDR3 DNA is TGTGCCAGCAGCCAAGATAGGCGACAGGGTGTGAAGTACAATGAGCAGTTCTTC.

The V and J genes are TRBV7-9 and TRBJ2-1, with 7 bases matching TRBD1. CDR1 and CDR2 (germline): SEHNR, FQNEAQ (reference sequence). Trimming cost V 6 bases and J 8 bases; bases outside gene matches: 13. The CDR3 totals 15 residues. In DNA, the CDR3 is TGTGCCAGCAGGGGCCGGACAGGAGTTTTCGATGAGCAGTTCTTC. Protein: CASRGRTGVFDEQFF. Using reference TRBV7-9 and TRBJ2-1 for the parts outside the CDR3, the full variable domain is DTGVSQNPRHKITKRGQNVTFRCDPISEHNRLYWYRQTLGQGPEFLTYFQNEAQLEKSRLLSDRFSAERPKGSFSTLEIQRTEQGDSAMYLCASRGRTGVFDEQFFGPGTRLTVL.

The chain has TRBV4-2 and TRBJ2-2; 7 bases match TRBD1. Trimming removed 6 bases from V and 7 bases from J; junction bases left unmatched: 14. Germline CDR1 reads LGHNA; CDR2 reads YNFKEQ. The CDR3 has 16 amino acids. For the CDR3, the DNA is TGTGCCAGCAGGGGTCGAGACAGGGTGGTGCGCGGGGAGCTGTTTTTT. Protein sequence: CASRGRDRVVRGELFF.

The CDR3 DNA reads as TGTGCCAGCAGTTACTATGGGCCACCGAACACTGAAGCTTTCTTT. Translation gives CASSYYGPPNTEAFF. The chain employs TRBV6-5 and TRBJ1-1; no clear D gene. V lost 1 base and J lost 1, with 10 bases in between. Germline loops: CDR1 MNHEY, CDR2 SVGAGI. This CDR3 is 15 amino acids long.

The CDR3 here is CASSLLGYGYTF. CDR3 in DNA: TGCGCCAGCAGCTTGCTGGGATATGGCTACACCTTC. The rearrangement links TRBV5-1 to TRBJ1-2; D unclear. The CDR3 has 12 residues. The ends were cut back, 1 base at V and 5 bases at J, with 6 bases in the middle. Germline CDR1 SGHRS, CDR2 YFSETQ.

The V gene is TRBV2, the J gene TRBJ1-2; possibly TRBD1 for D (5 bases). Germline lookup yields CDR1 SNHLY and CDR2 FYNNEI. Trimming removed 6 bases at V and 2 bases at J, with 10 bases between. The CDR3 totals 13 residues. The CDR3 region is CASSSGLNYGYTF. The CDR3 DNA follows: TGTGCCAGCAGCTCGGGACTGAACTATGGCTACACCTTC.

The chain employs TRBV7-6 and TRBJ2-6; 7 bases are shared with TRBD1. The V gene's germline CDR1 is SGHVS and CDR2 FNYEAQ. This CDR3 spans 18 amino acids. V lost 1 base and J lost 1; bases outside the gene matches: 7. The CDR3 sequence is CASSLETGRVSGANVLTF. For the CDR3, the DNA is TGTGCCAGCAGCTTAGAGACAGGGCGAGTGTCTGGGGCCAACGTCCTGACTTTC.

The gene calls are TRBV7-9 and TRBJ2-7; D is unclear. The germline gives CDR1 SEHNR, CDR2 FQNEAQ (reference sequence). This CDR3 has 15 residues. The V gene lost 3 bases and the J gene lost 5 bases, with 17 bases spanning the gap. CDR3 nucleotides: TGTGCCAGCAGCTTCGCCCCCTATGGGGTCCACGAGCAGTACTTC. Residues: CASSFAPYGVHEQYF.

The chain is built from TRBV5-4 and TRBJ2-6; D uncertain. The CDR3 covers 15 residues. The germline V gene encodes CDR1 SGHNT and CDR2 YYREEE (reference sequence). V was clipped by 2 bases and J by 2 bases, with 8 bases between them. The CDR3 DNA sequence: TGTGCCAGCAGCTTAACCAGTACTGGGGCCAACGTCCTGACTTTC. Translating gives CASSLTSTGANVLTF.

This sequence joins TRBV27 and TRBJ2-3; 10 positions match TRBD2. Trimming removed 4 bases from V and 2 bases from J; junction bases left unmatched: 3. From germline, CDR1 is MNHEY and CDR2 SMNVEV (reference sequence). This CDR3 has 15 residues. CDR3 amino acids: CASSSSGGHTDTQYF. In DNA form, the CDR3 reads TGTGCCAGCAGTTCTAGCGGGGGACACACAGATACGCAGTATTTT.

The chain is built from TRBV5-6 and TRBJ2-7; unclear D gene. The V and J ends lost 4 bases and 7 bases respectively, with 12 bases between them. The CDR3 is 12 amino acids. The V gene's germline CDR1 is SGHDT and CDR2 YYEEEE. CDR3 DNA sequence: TGTGCCAGCAGCGTCCTGGGGTTGGAGCAGTACTTC. Translated, it gives CASSVLGLEQYF.

The chain is built from TRBV5-1 and TRBJ1-1; D is possibly TRBD1 (5 bases). This CDR3 has 15 residues. Trimming cost V 3 bases and J 1 base, with 13 bases left between them. Germline V gives CDR1 SGHRS, CDR2 YFSETQ. The CDR3 DNA reads as TGCGCCAGCAGCTCCCAGGGTCCTGGGAACACTGAAGCTTTCTTT. Translating it yields CASSSQGPGNTEAFF.